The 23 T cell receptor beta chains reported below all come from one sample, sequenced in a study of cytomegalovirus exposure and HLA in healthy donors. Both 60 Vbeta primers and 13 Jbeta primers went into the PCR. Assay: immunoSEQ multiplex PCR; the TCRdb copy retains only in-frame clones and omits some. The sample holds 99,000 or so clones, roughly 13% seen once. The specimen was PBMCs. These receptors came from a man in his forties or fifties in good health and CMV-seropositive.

The CDR3 nucleotides read TGTGCCAGCTCACCCCCCAGGGGGACCTCTGGAAACACCATATATTTT. Translated: CASSPPRGTSGNTIYF. This chain uses TRBV18 with TRBJ1-3; 7 bases line up with TRBD1. Germline V CDR1 and CDR2: KGHSH, LQKENI. Trimming cost V 3 bases and J 0 bases; bases outside gene matches: 5. The CDR3 contains 16 residues.

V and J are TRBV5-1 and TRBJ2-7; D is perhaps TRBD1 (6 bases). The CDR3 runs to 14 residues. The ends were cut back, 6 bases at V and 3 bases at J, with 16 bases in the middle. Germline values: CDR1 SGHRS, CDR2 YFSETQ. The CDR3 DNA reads TGCGCCAGCACCCCCGGACAGTTTTTCTACGAGCAGTACTTC. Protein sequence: CASTPGQFFYEQYF.

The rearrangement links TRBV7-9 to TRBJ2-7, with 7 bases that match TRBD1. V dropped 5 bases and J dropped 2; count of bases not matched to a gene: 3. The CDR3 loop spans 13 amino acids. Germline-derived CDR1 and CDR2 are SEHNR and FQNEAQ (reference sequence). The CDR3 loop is CASSDRGPYEQYF. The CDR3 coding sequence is TGTGCCAGCAGCGATAGGGGGCCCTACGAGCAGTACTTC. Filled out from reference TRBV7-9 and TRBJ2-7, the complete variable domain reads DTGVSQNPRHKITKRGQNVTFRCDPISEHNRLYWYRQTLGQGPEFLTYFQNEAQLEKSRLLSDRFSAERPKGSFSTLEIQRTEQGDSAMYLCASSDRGPYEQYFGPGTRLTVT.

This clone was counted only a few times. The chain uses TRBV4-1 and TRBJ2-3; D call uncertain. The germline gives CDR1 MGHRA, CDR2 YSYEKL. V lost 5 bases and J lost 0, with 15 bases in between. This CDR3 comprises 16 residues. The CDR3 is CASSEENSLSTDTQYF. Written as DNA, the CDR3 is TGCGCCAGCAGCGAGGAGAACTCCCTAAGCACAGATACGCAGTATTTT.

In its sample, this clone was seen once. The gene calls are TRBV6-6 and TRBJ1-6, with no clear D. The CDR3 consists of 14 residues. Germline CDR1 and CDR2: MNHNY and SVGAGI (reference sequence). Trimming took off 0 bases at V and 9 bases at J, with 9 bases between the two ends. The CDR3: CASSYSGRSSPLHF. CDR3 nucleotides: TGTGCCAGCAGTTACTCGGGCAGGTCTTCACCCCTCCACTTT.

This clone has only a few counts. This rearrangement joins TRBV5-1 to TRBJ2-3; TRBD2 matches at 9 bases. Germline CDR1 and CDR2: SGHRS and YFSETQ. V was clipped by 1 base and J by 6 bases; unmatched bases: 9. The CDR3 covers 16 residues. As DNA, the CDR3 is TGCGCCAGCAGCTTGCGAGTAGCGGGAGATTTGGATACGCAGTATTTT. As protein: CASSLRVAGDLDTQYF.

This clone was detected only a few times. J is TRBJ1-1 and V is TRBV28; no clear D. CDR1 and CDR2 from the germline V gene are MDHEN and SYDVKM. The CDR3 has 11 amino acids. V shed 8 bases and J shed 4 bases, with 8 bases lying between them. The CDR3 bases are TGTGCCAGCTTAAGCCTCACTGAAGCTTTCTTT. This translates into CASLSLTEAFF.

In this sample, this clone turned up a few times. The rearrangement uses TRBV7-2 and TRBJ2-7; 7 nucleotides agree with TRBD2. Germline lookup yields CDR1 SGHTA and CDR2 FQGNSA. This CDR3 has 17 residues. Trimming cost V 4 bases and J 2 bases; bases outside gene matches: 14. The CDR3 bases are TGTGCCAGCAGCTGGGGGACCCTTAGCGGGTCCGCCTACGAGCAGTACTTC. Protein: CASSWGTLSGSAYEQYF.

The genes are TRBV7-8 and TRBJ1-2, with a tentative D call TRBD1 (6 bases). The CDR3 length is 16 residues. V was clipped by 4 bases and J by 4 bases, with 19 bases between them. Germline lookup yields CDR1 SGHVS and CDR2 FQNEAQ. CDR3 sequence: CASSSPGGLRSYGYTF. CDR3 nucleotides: TGTGCCAGCAGCTCCCCCGGGGGGCTTAGGAGCTATGGCTACACCTTC.

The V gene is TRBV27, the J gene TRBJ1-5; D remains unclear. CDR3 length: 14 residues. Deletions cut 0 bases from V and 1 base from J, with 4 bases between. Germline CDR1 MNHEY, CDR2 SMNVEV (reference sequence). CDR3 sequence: CASSLSRSNQPQHF. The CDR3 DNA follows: TGTGCCAGCAGTTTATCGAGAAGCAATCAGCCCCAGCATTTT.

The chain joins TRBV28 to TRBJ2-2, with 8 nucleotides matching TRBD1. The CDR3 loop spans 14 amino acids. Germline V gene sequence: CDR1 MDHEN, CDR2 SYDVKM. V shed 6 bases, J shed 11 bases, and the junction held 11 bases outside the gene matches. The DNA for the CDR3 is TGTGCCAGCAGCCTGGGGGACAGGAAGTCCGAGCTGTTTTTT. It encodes CASSLGDRKSELFF.

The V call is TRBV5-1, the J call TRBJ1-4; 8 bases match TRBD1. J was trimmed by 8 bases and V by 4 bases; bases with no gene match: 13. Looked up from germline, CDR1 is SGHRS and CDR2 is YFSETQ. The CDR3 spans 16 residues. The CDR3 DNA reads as TGCGCCAGCAGCAGCGGCAATACAGGGGGAGACGAAAAACTGTTTTTT. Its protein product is CASSSGNTGGDEKLFF.

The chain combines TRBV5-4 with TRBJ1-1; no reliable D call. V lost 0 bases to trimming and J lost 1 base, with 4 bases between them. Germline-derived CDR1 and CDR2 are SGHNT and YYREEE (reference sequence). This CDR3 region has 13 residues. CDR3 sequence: CASSLDRNTEAFF. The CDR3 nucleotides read TGTGCCAGCAGCTTGGATCGGAACACTGAAGCTTTCTTT.

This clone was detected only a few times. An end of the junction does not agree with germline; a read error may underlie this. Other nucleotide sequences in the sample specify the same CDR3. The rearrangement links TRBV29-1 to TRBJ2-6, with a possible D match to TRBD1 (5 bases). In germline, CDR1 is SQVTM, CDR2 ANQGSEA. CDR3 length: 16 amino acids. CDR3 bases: TGCAGCGTTGGTAATTTGTGGCCACCTGGGGCAAACGTCCTGACTTTT. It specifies CSVGNLWPPGANVLTF.

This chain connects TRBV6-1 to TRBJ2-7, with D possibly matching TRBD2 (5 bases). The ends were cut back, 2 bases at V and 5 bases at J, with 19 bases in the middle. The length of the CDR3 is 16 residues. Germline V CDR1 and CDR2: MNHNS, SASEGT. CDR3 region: CASSERRVSATDEQYF. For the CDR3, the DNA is TGTGCCAGCAGTGAAAGGCGGGTGTCGGCTACGGACGAGCAGTACTTC.

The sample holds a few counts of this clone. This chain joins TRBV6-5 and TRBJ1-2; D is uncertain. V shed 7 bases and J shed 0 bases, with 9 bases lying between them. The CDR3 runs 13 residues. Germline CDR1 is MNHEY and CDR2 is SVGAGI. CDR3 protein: CASKRNSNYGYTF. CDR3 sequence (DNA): TGTGCCAGCAAGAGGAACTCTAACTATGGCTACACCTTC.

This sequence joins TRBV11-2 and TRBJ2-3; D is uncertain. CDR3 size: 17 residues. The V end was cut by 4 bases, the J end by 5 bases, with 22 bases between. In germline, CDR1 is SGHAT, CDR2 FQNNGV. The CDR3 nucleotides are TGTGCCAGCAGCTCGAACCTCCCAGGCTCCGGTGGAGATACGCAGTATTTT. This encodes CASSSNLPGSGGDTQYF.

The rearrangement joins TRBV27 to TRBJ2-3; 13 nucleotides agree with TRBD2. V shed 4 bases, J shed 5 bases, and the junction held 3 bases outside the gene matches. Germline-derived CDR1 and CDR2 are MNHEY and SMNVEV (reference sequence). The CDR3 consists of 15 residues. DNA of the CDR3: TGTGCCAGCAGTTCGGGACTAGCGGGAAGAGATACGCAGTATTTT. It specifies CASSSGLAGRDTQYF.

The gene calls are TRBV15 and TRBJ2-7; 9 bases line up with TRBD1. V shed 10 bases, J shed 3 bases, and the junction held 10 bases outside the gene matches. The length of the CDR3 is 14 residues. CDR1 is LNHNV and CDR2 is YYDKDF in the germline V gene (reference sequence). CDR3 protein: CASATGTGNYEQYF. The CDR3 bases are TGTGCCAGCGCAACCGGGACAGGGAACTACGAGCAGTACTTC.

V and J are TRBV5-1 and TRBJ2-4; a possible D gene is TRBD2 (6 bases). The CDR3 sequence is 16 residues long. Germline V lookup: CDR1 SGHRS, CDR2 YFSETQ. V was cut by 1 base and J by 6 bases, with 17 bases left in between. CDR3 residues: CASSLSLGGERNIQYF. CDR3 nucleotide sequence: TGCGCCAGCAGCTTGAGCTTAGGAGGGGAGAGAAACATTCAGTACTTC.

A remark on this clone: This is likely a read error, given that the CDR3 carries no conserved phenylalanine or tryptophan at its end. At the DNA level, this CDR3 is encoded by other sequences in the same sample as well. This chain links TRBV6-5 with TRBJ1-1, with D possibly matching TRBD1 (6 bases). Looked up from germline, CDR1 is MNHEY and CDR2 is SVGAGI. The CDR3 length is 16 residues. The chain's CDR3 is CDSSYGPSGGLGEAFL. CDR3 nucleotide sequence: TGTGACAGCAGTTACGGTCCCAGCGGGGGGCTAGGGGAAGCTTTCTTG.

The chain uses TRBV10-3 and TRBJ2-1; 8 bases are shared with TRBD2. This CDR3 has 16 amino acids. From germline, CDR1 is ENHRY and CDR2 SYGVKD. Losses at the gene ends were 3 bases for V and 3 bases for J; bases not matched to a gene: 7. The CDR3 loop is CAISDRGSGVYNEQFF. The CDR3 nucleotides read TGTGCCATCAGTGATCGGGGTAGCGGGGTCTACAATGAGCAGTTCTTC.

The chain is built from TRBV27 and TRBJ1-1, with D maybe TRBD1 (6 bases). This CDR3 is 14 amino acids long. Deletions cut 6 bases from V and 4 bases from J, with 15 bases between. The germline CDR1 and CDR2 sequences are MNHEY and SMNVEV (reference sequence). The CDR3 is CASSDRPKGTEAFF. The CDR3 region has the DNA TGTGCCAGCAGCGACAGGCCCAAGGGCACTGAAGCTTTCTTT.